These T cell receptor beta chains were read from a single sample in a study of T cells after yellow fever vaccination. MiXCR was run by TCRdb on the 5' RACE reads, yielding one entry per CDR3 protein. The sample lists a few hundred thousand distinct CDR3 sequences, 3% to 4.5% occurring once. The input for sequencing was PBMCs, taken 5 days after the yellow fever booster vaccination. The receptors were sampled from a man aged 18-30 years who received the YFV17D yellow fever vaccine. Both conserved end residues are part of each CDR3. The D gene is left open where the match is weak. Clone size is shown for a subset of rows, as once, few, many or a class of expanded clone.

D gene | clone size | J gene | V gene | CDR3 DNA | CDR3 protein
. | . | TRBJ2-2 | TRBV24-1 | TGTGCCACCGGGGGGGGCTTTGGAAACACCGGGGAGCTGTTTTTT | CATGGGFGNTGELFF
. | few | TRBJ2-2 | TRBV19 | TGTGCCAGTAGTATACCCACCCACCTGGTGGCCGGGGAGCTGTTTTTT | CASSIPTHLVAGELFF
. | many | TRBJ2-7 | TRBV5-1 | TGCGCCAGCAGTGAGGGGTCCGAGCAGTACTTC | CASSEGSEQYF
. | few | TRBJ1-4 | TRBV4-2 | TGTGCCAGCAGCCAAGAAACCACACGAGTGGCGTTTAATGAAAAACTGTTTTTT | CASSQETTRVAFNEKLFF
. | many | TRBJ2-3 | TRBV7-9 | TGTGCCAGCAGCTTAGGGAGGGGTAGGGGTACAGATACGCAGTATTTT | CASSLGRGRGTDTQYF
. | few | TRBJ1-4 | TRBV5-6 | TGTGCCAGCAGCTTGGACCCTGATGAAAAACTGTTTTTT | CASSLDPDEKLFF
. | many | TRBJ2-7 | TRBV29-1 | TGCAGCGTTGAGACCGGGGAGGTTTACGAGCAGTACTTC | CSVETGEVYEQYF
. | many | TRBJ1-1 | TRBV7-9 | TGTGCCAGCAGCTTAGTGTCCGGGAGTACCACTGAAGCTTTCTTT | CASSLVSGSTTEAFF
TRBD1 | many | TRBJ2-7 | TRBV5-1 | TGCGCCAGCAGCTTATCCACAGGGGTGGCCTACGAGCAGTACTTC | CASSLSTGVAYEQYF
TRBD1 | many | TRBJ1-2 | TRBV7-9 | TGTGCCAGCAGCGACCTACAGGGGGTCTACACCTTC | CASSDLQGVYTF
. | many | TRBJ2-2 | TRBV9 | TGTGCCAGCAGCCCCCCCGTAGGGACCGGGGAGCTGTTTTTT | CASSPPVGTGELFF
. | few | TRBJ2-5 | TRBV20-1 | TGCAGTGCTAGACGGACACCGGGACTCGGAGGCCAAGAGACCCAGTACTTC | CSARRTPGLGGQETQYF
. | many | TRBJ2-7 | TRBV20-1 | TGCAGTGCTGGCTACGAGCAGTACTTC | CSAGYEQYF
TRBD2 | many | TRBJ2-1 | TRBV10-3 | TGTGCCATCAGTGGCGGGGGGGATGAGCAGTTCTTC | CAISGGGDEQFF
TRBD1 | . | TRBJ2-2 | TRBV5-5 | TGTGCCAGCACCCGAGGGACAGGGGGTGTCGGGGAGCTGTTTTTT | CASTRGTGGVGELFF
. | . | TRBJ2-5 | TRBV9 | TGTGCCAGCAGCGTCGAGAATTTGGAGACCCAGTACTTC | CASSVENLETQYF
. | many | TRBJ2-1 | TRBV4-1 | TGCGCCAGCAGCCAAGATTTCAAAGTGGCGAAACGAGCCCTTAATGAGCAGTTCTTC | CASSQDFKVAKRALNEQFF
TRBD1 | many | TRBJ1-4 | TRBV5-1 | TGCGCCAGCAGCGTACTCGGGACAGGGGAGGAAAAACTGTTTTTT | CASSVLGTGEEKLFF
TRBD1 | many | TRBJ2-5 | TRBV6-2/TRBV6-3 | TGTGCCAGCAGTCCGTCACAGGGGCCCCAAGAGACCCAGTACTTC | CASSPSQGPQETQYF
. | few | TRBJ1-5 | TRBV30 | TGTGCCTGGAGGGGACCAGGGGTAGGGCAGCCCCAGCATTTT | CAWRGPGVGQPQHF
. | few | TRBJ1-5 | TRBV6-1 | TGTGCCAGCAGTCAAAAGGGAAATCAGCCCCAGCATTTT | CASSQKGNQPQHF
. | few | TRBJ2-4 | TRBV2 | TGTGCCAGCAGTAGAACCCCCTCGCACAGCAGGTTAATAGCCAAAAACATTCAGTACTTC | CASSRTPSHSRLIAKNIQYF
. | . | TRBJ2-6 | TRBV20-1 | TGCAGTGCTAGTTCCCCCCTTTCTGGGGCCAACGTCCTGACTTTC | CSASSPLSGANVLTF
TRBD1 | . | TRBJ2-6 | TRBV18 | TGTGCCAGCTCACCCTTCCCGACAGGGGACCACTCTGGGGCCAACGTCCTGACTTTC | CASSPFPTGDHSGANVLTF
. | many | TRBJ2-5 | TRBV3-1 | TGTGCCAGCAGCCTCCACGAGACCGGGAAAGAGACCCAGTACTTC | CASSLHETGKETQYF
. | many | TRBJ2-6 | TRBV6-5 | TGTGCCAGCAGTGGTGACCTTTTAGGGGCTGGGGCCAACGTCCTGACTTTC | CASSGDLLGAGANVLTF
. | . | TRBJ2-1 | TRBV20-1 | TGCAGTGCCAAGGGGGGGGAGGATTACTACAATGAGCAGTTCTTC | CSAKGGEDYYNEQFF
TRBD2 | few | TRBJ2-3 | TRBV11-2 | TGTGCCAGCAGCTTAGATGGCCATTGGCGGGGGGAAAAAGATACGCAGTATTTT | CASSLDGHWRGEKDTQYF
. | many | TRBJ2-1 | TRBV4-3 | TGCGCCAGCAGCAAAAAAGGGGGGTACCTATACAATGAGCAGTTCTTC | CASSKKGGYLYNEQFF
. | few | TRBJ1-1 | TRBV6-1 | TGTGCCAGCAGTGATACCATAGGAATGAACACTGAAGCTTTCTTT | CASSDTIGMNTEAFF
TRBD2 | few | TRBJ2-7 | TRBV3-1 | TGTGCCAGCAGCCAATTCATGACTAGCGGAGGTTACGAGCAGTACTTC | CASSQFMTSGGYEQYF
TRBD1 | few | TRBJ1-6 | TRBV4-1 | TGCGCCAGCAGCCAGCCCGGGACAGGGAACAATTCACCCCTCCACTTT | CASSQPGTGNNSPLHF
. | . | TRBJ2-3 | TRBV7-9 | TGTGCCAGCAGCCCAGCGACGGGCAGGGCACACACAGATACGCAGTATTTT | CASSPATGRAHTDTQYF
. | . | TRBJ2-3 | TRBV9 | TGTGCCAGCAGCGTAGCGGGGACTAGCACAGATACGCAGTATTTT | CASSVAGTSTDTQYF
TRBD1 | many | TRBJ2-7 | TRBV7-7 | TGTGCCAGCAGCTCCGACAGGGGCTACGAGCAGTACTTC | CASSSDRGYEQYF
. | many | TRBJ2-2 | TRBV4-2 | TGTGCCAGCAGCTTCACAGGGTCGGCGAACACCGGGGAGCTGTTTTTT | CASSFTGSANTGELFF
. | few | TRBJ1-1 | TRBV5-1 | TGCGCCAGCAGACCCATAGGGAGGAGTCAAACTGAAGCTTTCTTT | CASRPIGRSQTEAFF
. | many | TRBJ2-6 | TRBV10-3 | TGTGCCATCAGTGAAAAAGGTTCACCTGGGGCCAACGTCCTGACTTTC | CAISEKGSPGANVLTF
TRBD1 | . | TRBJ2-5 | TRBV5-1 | TGCGCCAGCAACCCGGGACAGAAAGAGACCCAGTACTTC | CASNPGQKETQYF
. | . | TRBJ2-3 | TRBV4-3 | TGCGCCAGCAGCCAGGCCGGACACATTAGCACAGATACGCAGTATTTT | CASSQAGHISTDTQYF
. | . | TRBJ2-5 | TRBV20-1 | TGCAGTGCCCCGCGGGACGGAATCCAAGAGACCCAGTACTTC | CSAPRDGIQETQYF
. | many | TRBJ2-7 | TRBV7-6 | TGTGCCAGCAGCTTAGTCAGGGGAGACGAGCAGTACTTC | CASSLVRGDEQYF
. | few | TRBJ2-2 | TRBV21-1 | TGTGCCAGCAGCAAGCGACTCCTAGCCGGGGAGCTGTTTTTT | CASSKRLLAGELFF
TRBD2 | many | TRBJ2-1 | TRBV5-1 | TGCGCCAGCAGCACCGGCAGACTAGCGGGGGGGGTAAATGAGCAGTTCTTC | CASSTGRLAGGVNEQFF
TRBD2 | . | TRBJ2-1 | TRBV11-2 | TGTGCCAGCAGCTCTCCTAGCGGGGGGGGCAATGAGCAGTTCTTC | CASSSPSGGGNEQFF
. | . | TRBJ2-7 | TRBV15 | TGTGCCACCAGTAGCCTATACGAGCAGTACTTC | CATSSLYEQYF
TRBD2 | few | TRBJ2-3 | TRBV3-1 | TGTGCCAGCAGGGGAATAGCGGGGGACCATAATACGCAGTATTTT | CASRGIAGDHNTQYF
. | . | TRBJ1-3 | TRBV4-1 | TGCGCCAGCAGCCCGGGGGGTAACAGCTTACCGCGTAGGGCTGGAAACACCATATATTTT | CASSPGGNSLPRRAGNTIYF
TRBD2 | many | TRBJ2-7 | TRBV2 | TGCGGGACTAGCCTGCTATCCTACGAGCAGTACTTC | CGTSLLSYEQYF
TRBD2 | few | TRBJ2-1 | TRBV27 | TGTGCCAGCAGTTTTGGCGGGGGGACCTACAATGAGCAGTTCTTC | CASSFGGGTYNEQFF
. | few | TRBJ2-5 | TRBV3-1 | TGTGCCAGCAGTCTTGGACTGGTGGAGACCCAGTACTTC | CASSLGLVETQYF
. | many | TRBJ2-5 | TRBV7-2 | TGTGCCAGCAGCTTAGCGTCACAGTACCAAGAGACCCAGTACTTC | CASSLASQYQETQYF
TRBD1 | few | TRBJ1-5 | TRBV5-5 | TGTGCCAGCAGCTTGGCCGGGACAGGAGGCTTCAATCAGCCCCAGCATTTT | CASSLAGTGGFNQPQHF